Given below is one T cell receptor beta chain in context. The target antigen is unknown. The CDR3 runs 14 residues. The V gene's germline CDR1 is LGHDT and CDR2 YNNKEL (reference sequence). The V gene lost 4 bases and the J gene lost 6 bases, with 15 bases spanning the gap. This sample is part of a study of T cell responses to AZD1222 COVID-19 vaccine. For the study at large: Analysis merged second doses at about 4 or about 12 weeks. Study conclusions and caveats: Reportedly, nearly half the spike-specific TCRs target unmutated variant regions. Clonal diversity was possibly underestimated, and the donors were mostly white British, with more females.

Method: immunoSEQ multiplex PCR; TCRdb's copy keeps in-frame clones and lacks some. Among roughly 160,000 clones listed, approximately 93% were seen once. This TCR was sampled from an adult in good health. The sequencing used peripheral blood, collected on day 0 of AZD1222 vaccination. The chain carries TRBV3-1 (or the pseudogene TRBV3-2) and TRBJ1-2, with D possibly matching TRBD1 (6 bases). CDR3 in DNA: TGTGCCAGCAGCCCCCAACAGGGATACGATGGCTACACCTTC. Translation gives CASSPQQGYDGYTF.